Listed below are T cell receptor beta chains from one sample, sequenced in a study of cytomegalovirus exposure and HLA in healthy donors. Produced via immunoSEQ multiplex PCR; TCRdb's table is partial and in-frame only. The sample has roughly 70,000 clones; over 80% are singletons. The source material was PBMCs. These receptors all come from a man in his thirties or forties in good health and CMV-seronegative. Each CDR3 is given with its conserved first and last residue. A D gene is named only where the DNA matches it firmly. Size is omitted from some rows. Given values are once, few, many or a class for expanded clones.

- | TRBJ2-5 | - | 13 | TRBV7-6 | CASNQDYRETQYF | TGTGCCAGCAACCAAGACTACCGGGAGACCCAGTACTTC
- | TRBJ2-7 | - | 11 | TRBV6-1 | CASSSLREQYF | TGTGCCAGCAGTTCCTTGAGAGAGCAGTACTTC
TRBD2 | TRBJ2-1 | - | 14 | TRBV7-3 | CASSLRLAGEEQFF | TGTGCCAGCAGCTTAAGACTAGCGGGAGAGGAGCAGTTCTTC
TRBD1 | TRBJ1-5 | - | 14 | TRBV25-1 | CASSGGTGNQPQHF | TGTGCCAGCAGTGGCGGGACAGGCAATCAGCCCCAGCATTTT
- | TRBJ2-1 | many | 13 | TRBV5-6 | CASSFLADNEQFF | TGTGCCAGCAGCTTTTTAGCGGACAATGAGCAGTTCTTC
TRBD1 | TRBJ2-3 | few | 13 | TRBV19 | CASNRGKSDTQYF | TGTGCCAGCAACAGGGGGAAATCAGATACGCAGTATTTT
TRBD2 | TRBJ2-5 | - | 16 | TRBV5-1 | CASSRTLAGEKETQYF | TGCGCCAGCAGCCGTACACTAGCGGGGGAGAAAGAGACCCAGTACTTC
- | TRBJ2-7 | - | 13 | TRBV5-1 | CASSLDGDYEQYF | TGCGCCAGCAGCCTCGACGGGGACTACGAGCAGTACTTC
- | TRBJ1-2 | - | 14 | TRBV6-5 | CASSPRGGAYGYTF | TGTGCCAGCAGTCCCCGGGGGGGGGCGTATGGCTACACCTTC
- | TRBJ1-1 | - | 14 | TRBV9 | CASSVGTANTEAFF | TGTGCCAGCAGCGTAGGTACAGCGAACACTGAAGCTTTCTTT
TRBD1 | TRBJ1-1 | - | 15 | TRBV7-9 | CASSLFAGGETEAFF | TGTGCCAGCAGCTTATTTGCAGGGGGCGAAACTGAAGCTTTCTTT
TRBD1 | TRBJ2-2 | - | 14 | TRBV6-5 | CASTKTGWAGELFF | TGTGCCAGCACCAAGACAGGGTGGGCCGGGGAGCTGTTTTTT
TRBD1 | TRBJ1-2 | - | 16 | TRBV5-6 | CASSLFRGMVDYGYTF | TGTGCCAGCAGCTTGTTCAGGGGGATGGTTGACTATGGCTACACCTTC
TRBD1 | TRBJ1-5 | - | 14 | TRBV7-2 | CASGGQANNQPQHF | TGTGCCAGCGGCGGACAGGCGAATAATCAGCCCCAGCATTTT
TRBD2 | TRBJ2-2 | - | 15 | TRBV10-3 | CAISVSSGDTGELFF | TGTGCCATCAGTGTTTCTAGCGGTGACACCGGGGAGCTGTTTTTT
TRBD1 | TRBJ2-5 | - | 14 | TRBV2 | CASNRGVTLETQYF | TGTGCCAGCAACAGGGGAGTTACTTTGGAGACCCAGTACTTC
- | TRBJ1-5 | - | 16 | TRBV6-6 | CASSPPGVGAGQPQHF | TGTGCCAGCAGTCCCCCGGGGGTAGGCGCAGGACAGCCCCAGCATTTT
TRBD2 | TRBJ2-1 | - | 14 | TRBV18 | CASSLGLAANEQFF | TGTGCCAGCTCACTCGGACTAGCGGCCAATGAGCAGTTCTTC
TRBD1 | TRBJ1-6 | - | 15 | TRBV19 | CASSIRTGSNSPLHF | TGTGCCAGTAGTATCCGGACAGGGTCAAATTCACCCCTCCACTTT
TRBD2 | TRBJ2-1 | - | 15 | TRBV5-6 | CASRRTSGSYNEQFF | TGTGCCAGCAGAAGGACTAGCGGGTCCTACAATGAGCAGTTCTTC
TRBD1 | TRBJ1-5 | - | 13 | TRBV2 | CASRDRGGQPQHF | TGTGCCAGCAGGGACAGGGGTGGGCAGCCCCAGCATTTT
- | TRBJ1-1 | - | 12 | TRBV29-1 | CSAEGGGSEAFF | TGCAGCGCAGAGGGGGGGGGCTCTGAAGCTTTCTTT
TRBD1 | TRBJ1-3 | - | 14 | TRBV5-1 | CASSLGDSRNTIYF | TGCGCCAGCAGCTTAGGGGACAGCCGAAACACCATATATTTT
- | TRBJ1-5 | - | 14 | TRBV19 | CASSIGGWDQPQHF | TGTGCCAGTAGTATCGGGGGGTGGGATCAGCCCCAGCATTTT
- | TRBJ2-7 | once | 18 | TRBV7-8 | CASSPMDSLNGISYEQYF | TGTGCCAGCAGCCCAATGGACAGTTTAAACGGAATCTCCTACGAGCAGTACTTC
TRBD1 | TRBJ1-1 | - | 16 | TRBV2 | CASSESMTGRNTEAFF | TGTGCCAGCAGTGAAAGCATGACAGGGCGGAACACTGAAGCTTTCTTT
TRBD1 | TRBJ2-2 | - | 16 | TRBV9 | CASSAGQGLGTGELFF | TGTGCCAGCAGCGCCGGACAGGGTTTAGGGACCGGGGAGCTGTTTTTT